This TCR beta chain is from a study of CD8 T cells in Susac syndrome. The length of the CDR3 is 15 residues. Germline trimming cut 5 bases from V and 2 bases from J; bases unmatched to any gene: 4. RNA amounts of about 0.5 to 1 ug underwent reverse transcription with random hexamers. TCRdb itself ran the immunoSEQ multiplex PCR reads through MiXCR, one entry per CDR3 protein. The sample holds some 220,000 distinct CDR3 sequences, about 96% seen once. Sequencing targeted TCR beta in T cells from blood (CD8+ and CD4+). The sequenced sample was CD4+ T cells from PBMCs. The receptor comes from a human donor with multiple sclerosis. This chain connects TRBV12-3 or TRBV12-4 to TRBJ2-1, with 9 bases lining up with TRBD2. This CDR3 reads CASSNSGGTYNEQFF. The CDR3 nucleotides read TGTGCCAGCAGTAATAGCGGGGGCACCTACAATGAGCAGTTCTTC.